The source of this T cell receptor (beta chain) is a study of shared clonotypes between healthy human individuals. Overall study context: CD4 naive and memory got three plates each, CD8 naive two, CD8 memory one. Overall study results and limits: Clonotypes which were not shared had lower generation probabilities than clonotypes that all four donors shared.

CDR3 length: 19 residues. Trimming took 3 bases from V and 5 from J, leaving 26 bases between them. CDR1 and CDR2 from the germline V gene are SGHVS and FQNEAQ. Turning to this clone: Its antigen is currently unknown.

Negatively enriched CD4+ T cells were divided by CD45RA into naive and memory. Authors' processing steps: ImmunoSEQ output held junction-only sequences without quality scores, so filtering differed. Sequencing used immunoSEQ multiplex PCR; TCRdb keeps in-frame clones, though not all of them. Clone size and the V and J calls come from that table; the DNA yielded D and trimming. In the table there are some 2,500,000 clones, around 92% of which are singletons. The origin of this receptor is a man aged 18-30 years in good health. Some clones in this sample may be carry-over from other donors' samples. Sequencing input: naive CD4+ T cells from PBMCs. As to subset: CD45RA+ positively selected. The genes are TRBV7-8 and TRBJ2-1; tentatively, D is TRBD2 (6 bases). The CDR3 sequence is CASSFRRGADGRINNEQFF. In nucleotides, the CDR3 is TGTGCCAGCAGCTTTCGGCGGGGAGCCGATGGGAGGATCAACAATGAGCAGTTCTTC.